Described below is a single TCR beta chain sequence and its context. This clone's antigen is unknown. Within one base of it there is no much larger clone, and no base qualities were kept. The cysteine opens and the phenylalanine closes a CDR3 of 15 amino acids. This entry keeps only the CDR3 DNA: 45 bases, framed from base 1. CDR1 and CDR2 are drawn from the germline V gene: KGHSH, LQKENI. V was cut back by 3 bases and J by 8 bases, leaving a gap of 14 bases between them. For sequencing of the TCRbeta CDR3 region, genomic DNA was extracted from the sorted cells. The immunoSEQ Assay was used to sequence the TCRbeta CDR3 regions. In its TCRdb copy, this immuneACCESS table keeps in-frame sequences only and misses some clones. Where compared with another copy, unresolved V genes explain less than half of these, and the others have no known cause. The sample table lists around 68,000 clones, under 95% of them with a count of one. Of the sample, around 1% falls within the top ten clones.

This entry is derived from a study of OX40 agonist ivuxolimab in advanced cancers. General notes on the study: The costimulatory receptor OX40 (CD134) was targeted by ivuxolimab, a fully human IgG2 agonistic monoclonal antibody. Intravenous ivuxolimab was administered to patients every 2 weeks at six dose levels: 0.01, 0.1, 0.3, 1.5, 3 and 10 mg/kg. Among the 50 to 55 dose-escalation patients, about 19 had hepatocellular carcinoma, some 15 melanoma, 9 renal cell carcinoma and 9 head and neck cancer. In the dose-escalation cohort, over 65% of patients were male, and the mean age was approximately 60 years, with a range of roughly 23 to 85. Prior anti-PD-1, anti-PD-L1 or anti-CTLA-4 therapy was permitted, and checkpoint inhibitors had been received by about two fifths of dose-escalation patients. Partial responses were achieved by three dose-escalation patients, of whom one had hepatocellular carcinoma and two had cutaneous melanoma. The point of sequencing TCRbeta in the periphery was to test whether ivuxolimab changed TCR sequence diversity and drove clonal T-cell expansion. The monotherapy dose-escalation portion (N of about 47 patients) of the phase I ivuxolimab trial is reported in the paper. Overall results and qualifications from the work: Low levels of normalized T-cell clonal expansion were also shown by some nonresponding patients. After ivuxolimab, expanded clones were on average more numerous among CD8+ T cells than among CD4+ T cells. Antigen specificity was not determined for the clonally expanded peripheral T cells. Clonal expansion of both CD4+ and CD8+ blood T cells was observed from baseline to week 6 at doses 0.1 to 3.0 mg/kg. In the 0.1-3.0 mg/kg groups, partial responders had among the lowest normalized peripheral clonal expansion, particularly in CD8+ T cells.

Patients with a history of autoimmune disease or receiving systemic immunosuppression were excluded from the trial. In every dose cohort, peripheral blood was drawn for TCR sequencing at baseline, cycle 4 day 1, and cycle 7 day 1. Samples came from an open-label, multicenter, first-in-human phase I dose-escalation trial of ivuxolimab. The trial enrolled adults with locally advanced or metastatic head and neck squamous cell, hepatocellular, melanoma or renal cell carcinoma. Before TCR sequencing, CD4+ T cells and CD8+ T cells from peripheral blood were sorted into separate populations. This TCR was recovered from an adult with an advanced solid tumor such as melanoma, head and neck, liver or kidney cancer. The source material was CD4+ or CD8+ T cells sorted from blood, sampled in a trial of the OX40 agonist ivuxolimab. The chain is made from TRBV18 and TRBJ1-6; the D gene cannot be named for sure. The sequence in DNA is TGTGCCAGCTCACCCAATGAAGTACGGGATTCACCCCTCCACTTT. The translation is CASSPNEVRDSPLHF.